Following are 13 T cell receptor beta chains from one sample sequenced in a study of blood T cell repertoires in COVID-19. Libraries were prepared by immunoSEQ multiplex PCR; TCRdb keeps only in-frame clonotypes and omits some of them. This sample yields hundreds of thousands of clones, of which 88% are seen a single time; around 2.1% belongs to the top ten. The sample was PBMCs or T cells enriched from blood (not recorded which). Source of these receptors: a woman aged 40 to 50 with acute COVID-19.

V usage is TRBV25-1 and J usage is TRBJ2-3; TRBD2 matches 11 bases. CDR3 length equals 17 residues. Germline trimming cut 5 bases from V and 2 bases from J; bases unmatched to any gene: 9. Germline CDR1 is MGHDK and CDR2 is SYGVNS. The CDR3 nucleotides read TGTGCCAGCAGTCCACTAGCGGGGGCCGCTGCCACAGATACGCAGTATTTT. Translating it yields CASSPLAGAAATDTQYF.

This clone has only one observation. The rearrangement uses TRBV9 and TRBJ2-1, with TRBD2 as a possible D gene (6 bases). Trimming removed 3 bases from V and 7 bases from J, with 17 bases in between. Germline loops: CDR1 SGDLS, CDR2 YYNGEE. This CDR3 has 15 amino acids. The CDR3 region is CASSERLVSQNEQFF. CDR3 nucleotides: TGTGCCAGCAGCGAGAGACTAGTTTCCCAAAATGAGCAGTTCTTC.

V and J are TRBV19 and TRBJ1-1; D may be TRBD1 (6 bases). CDR1 is LNHDA, CDR2 SQIVND, per germline (reference sequence). The length of the CDR3 is 18 residues. V shed 3 bases and J shed 0 bases, with 20 bases lying between them. Written as DNA, the CDR3 is TGTGCCAGTAGTATTGGGAGGGGGTACAGGGTAATGAACACTGAAGCTTTCTTT. This translates into CASSIGRGYRVMNTEAFF.

The chain joins TRBV10-3 to TRBJ1-5; 9 bases fit TRBD1. V lost 2 bases and J lost 3; bases outside the gene matches: 5. The CDR3 extends over 16 amino acids. CDR1 ENHRY and CDR2 SYGVKD come from the germline V gene. In DNA, the CDR3 is TGTGCCATCAGTGAGGGGGGACAGGGACCCAATCAGCCCCAGCATTTT. The encoded protein is CAISEGGQGPNQPQHF.

The chain carries TRBV11-3 and TRBJ2-7; 10 nucleotides agree with TRBD1. This CDR3 comprises 16 residues. The J segment lost 4 bases and the V segment lost 5 bases, leaving 11 bases of the junction unmatched. Germline CDR1 and CDR2: SGHNT and YENEEA. The CDR3 DNA reads TGTGCCAGCAGCCCGATCGACAGGGGGCTATTTTACGAGCAGTACTTC. Its translation is CASSPIDRGLFYEQYF.

This rearrangement joins TRBV29-1 to TRBJ1-2; D not resolved. V dropped 1 base and J dropped 0 bases, with 15 bases sitting between them. CDR1 is SQVTM, CDR2 ANQGSEA, per germline. The CDR3 sequence is 16 residues long. CDR3 residues: CSVEVLPSEPNYGYTF. CDR3 bases: TGCAGCGTTGAAGTATTGCCCAGCGAACCTAACTATGGCTACACCTTC. The whole variable domain, remainder taken from reference TRBV29-1 and TRBJ1-2, is SAVISQKPSRDICQRGTSLTIQCQVDSQVTMMFWYRQQPGQSLTLIATANQGSEATYESGFVIDKFPISRPNLTFSTLTVSNMSPEDSSIYLCSVEVLPSEPNYGYTFGSGTRLTVV.

The V and J genes are TRBV6-5 and TRBJ1-5, with 9 positions matching TRBD1. The CDR3 is 15 residues long. With V trimmed by 6 bases and J by 7 bases, 10 bases remained unmatched. CDR1 is MNHEY and CDR2 is SVGAGI in the germline V gene. CDR3 region: CASSLTGGAEQPQHF. In nucleotides, the CDR3 is TGTGCCAGCAGCCTTACAGGGGGCGCAGAGCAGCCCCAGCATTTT.

The rearrangement links TRBV7-2 to TRBJ2-1, with 9 nucleotides matching TRBD2. Germline V lookup: CDR1 SGHTA, CDR2 FQGNSA. The CDR3 is made up of 16 amino acids. Trimming cost V 0 bases and J 7 bases; bases outside gene matches: 7. This chain's CDR3 is CASSLARAGGVNEQFF. CDR3 DNA sequence: TGTGCCAGCAGCTTAGCTCGGGCGGGGGGGGTGAATGAGCAGTTCTTC.

The chain combines TRBV5-1 with TRBJ1-6, with 7 bases that match TRBD1. Germline V gene sequence: CDR1 SGHRS, CDR2 YFSETQ. The CDR3 contains 16 residues. Unmatched junction bases numbered 9, after V lost 0 bases and J lost 9 bases. The CDR3 spells CASSLGSGTESSPLHF. The CDR3 nucleotides read TGCGCCAGCAGCTTGGGATCAGGGACAGAATCTTCACCCCTCCACTTT.

The chain recombines TRBV5-1 with TRBJ2-5, with 9 bases aligning to TRBD2. This CDR3 is 14 amino acids long. V lost 4 bases, J lost 1 base, and 2 bases stayed unmatched. The V gene's germline CDR1 is SGHRS and CDR2 YFSETQ. The CDR3 loop is CASSPTSGQETQYF. The CDR3 DNA follows: TGCGCCAGCAGCCCGACTAGCGGCCAAGAGACCCAGTACTTC.

The chain combines TRBV3-1 (or the pseudogene TRBV3-2) with TRBJ2-3; the D gene is possibly TRBD2 (5 bases). The CDR3 has 15 amino acids. Trimming left V 1 base short and J 1 base short, with 9 bases between. Germline V gives CDR1 LGHDT, CDR2 YNNKEL (reference sequence). CDR3 nucleotides: TGTGCCAGCAGCCAAGCCGGGGTACGCACAGATACGCAGTATTTT. Protein product: CASSQAGVRTDTQYF.

The chain is built from TRBV11-3 and TRBJ2-3; D unresolved. There are 15 residues in the CDR3. Germline V gives CDR1 SGHNT, CDR2 YENEEA. V was shortened by 1 base and J by 2 bases, with 10 bases between the two germline ends. This chain's CDR3 is CASSLGGLITDTQYF. The CDR3 DNA reads as TGTGCCAGCAGCTTAGGCGGCCTTATCACAGATACGCAGTATTTT. Looking up the rest from reference TRBV11-3 and TRBJ2-3 gives the full variable domain: EAGVVQSPRYKIIEKKQPVAFWCNPISGHNTLYWYLQNLGQGPELLIRYENEEAVDDSQLPKDRFSAERLKGVDSTLKIQPAELGDSAVYLCASSLGGLITDTQYFGPGTRLTVL.

The chain uses TRBV5-8 and TRBJ2-6; tentative D call: TRBD1 (6 bases). With 0 bases removed from V and 0 bases from J, the gap between germline ends came to 10 bases. CDR3 length equals 17 residues. Germline-derived CDR1 and CDR2 are SGHTS and YDEGEE. CDR3 sequence (DNA): TGTGCCAGCAGCTTGGCAGAACAGGGCTCTGGGGCCAACGTCCTGACTTTC. Protein sequence: CASSLAEQGSGANVLTF.